The T cell receptor (beta chain) described here comes from a study of graft-versus-host responses after intestinal transplantation. Sequenced by immunoSEQ multiplex PCR; TCRdb stores in-frame clones only, minus some. The sample includes roughly 92,000 clones, about nine tenths of them seen just once. For this clone: Its antigen is unknown.

The V and J ends lost 6 bases and 3 bases respectively, with 12 bases between them. The CDR3 length is 14 residues. Looked up from germline, CDR1 is MNHEY and CDR2 is SVGAGI. The sequencing here drew on unstimulated CD4+ T cells sorted from spleen or lymph node cells, taken before transplant. This clonotype originated in a human donor who was the organ donor for an intestinal transplant. The V gene is TRBV6-5, the J gene TRBJ1-5; D is perhaps TRBD1 (6 bases). In nucleotides, the CDR3 is TGTGCCAGCAGCCTCGACAGGACCAATCAGCCCCAGCATTTT. Protein: CASSLDRTNQPQHF.